Below are 3 T cell receptor beta chains sequenced from a single sample in a study of blood T cell repertoires in COVID-19. This table comes from immunoSEQ multiplex PCR, and its TCRdb copy is limited to in-frame clones, with some not included. The table includes about 200,000 clones, under 90% detected once. The specimen was peripheral blood. Receptors originate from a man in his fifties or sixties with acute or convalescent COVID-19.

This chain connects TRBV15 to TRBJ2-3, with TRBD2 as a possible D gene (6 bases). Trimming shortened V by 0 bases and J by 3 bases, and 13 bases separated the two germline ends. This CDR3 has 16 amino acids. Germline V lookup: CDR1 LNHNV, CDR2 YYDKDF (reference sequence). The CDR3 sequence is CATSRDKTRATDTQYF. The CDR3 nucleotides read TGTGCCACCAGCAGAGATAAGACTAGAGCGACAGATACGCAGTATTTT.

This chain joins TRBV19 and TRBJ1-4; TRBD1 is a possible D gene (6 bases). This CDR3 spans 13 amino acids. V dropped 6 bases and J dropped 6 bases, with 11 bases sitting between them. The V gene's germline CDR1 is LNHDA and CDR2 SQIVND (reference sequence). The CDR3 loop is CASREQGYEKLFF. The CDR3 bases are TGTGCCAGTAGAGAACAGGGATATGAAAAACTGTTTTTT.

V usage is TRBV7-3 and J usage is TRBJ2-5; D possibly corresponds to TRBD2 (5 bases). Per the germline V gene, CDR1 is SGHTA and CDR2 is FQGTGA. V was clipped by 2 bases and J by 4 bases, with 11 bases between them. CDR3 length: 14 amino acids. CDR3 residues: CASSLGARGETQYF. In DNA form, the CDR3 reads TGTGCCAGCAGCTTAGGAGCCCGGGGAGAGACCCAGTACTTC.